These 18 T cell receptor beta chains share one sample of origin, sequenced in a study of control samples from healthy donors and cancer patients. This table comes from immunoSEQ multiplex PCR, and its TCRdb copy is limited to in-frame clones, with some not included. The repertoire includes under 150,000 clones, over 90% of them detected once, and 2% to 3% sits in the top ten. Material for sequencing was blood. The receptors derive from a man aged 30-40 years in good health.

The chain recombines TRBV28 with TRBJ1-1; maybe TRBD1 (6 bases). The V gene's germline CDR1 is MDHEN and CDR2 SYDVKM. V was trimmed by 8 bases and J by 10 bases, leaving 14 bases between them. The CDR3 sequence is 11 residues long. CDR3 DNA: TGTGCCAGCCGGGGGGGCGTGGGAGCTTTCTTT. It specifies CASRGGVGAFF.

This clone was counted a few times. The CDR3 is CASSLAITSGVSGETQYF. As DNA, the CDR3 is TGTGCCAGCAGCTTGGCAATAACTAGCGGTGTGTCCGGGGAGACCCAGTACTTC. The gene calls are TRBV5-4 and TRBJ2-5; 8 bases match TRBD2. The trim removed 0 bases at V and 5 bases at J, leaving 15 bases unmatched. The CDR3 is made up of 18 amino acids. From germline, CDR1 is SGHNT and CDR2 YYREEE (reference sequence).

The V and J genes are TRBV9 and TRBJ1-2; 8 bases align to TRBD1. The V segment lost 3 bases and the J segment 9 bases; nucleotides outside the gene matches: 7. Germline values: CDR1 SGDLS, CDR2 YYNGEE. The CDR3 runs to 13 residues. CDR3 sequence reads: CASSATQGASYTF. The DNA for the CDR3 is TGTGCCAGCAGCGCAACCCAGGGGGCGAGCTACACCTTC.

This clone was picked up one time. The V call is TRBV6-1, the J call TRBJ1-6; D might be TRBD1 (6 bases). Germline-derived CDR1 and CDR2 are MNHNS and SASEGT. The CDR3 is made up of 17 amino acids. V lost 2 bases and J lost 10, with 21 bases in between. The DNA for the CDR3 is TGTGCCAGCAGTGAATCCCGGGGGGGAGGGGGAGGCTCACCCCTCCACTTT. Its protein product is CASSESRGGGGGSPLHF.

The chain employs TRBV12-3 or TRBV12-4 and TRBJ2-2; D not certain. The V gene lost 8 bases and the J gene lost 3 bases, with 10 bases spanning the gap. The CDR3 is 13 residues long. The CDR3 protein is CASLDLYTGELFF. Written as DNA, the CDR3 is TGTGCCAGCCTGGATTTGTACACCGGGGAGCTGTTTTTT.

This clone occurred a few times. This chain joins TRBV5-1 and TRBJ2-1; tentatively, D is TRBD2 (7 bases). The CDR3 spans 15 residues. Between the trimmed V and J ends, which lost 4 bases and 1 base, there was a span of 12 bases. Germline values: CDR1 SGHRS, CDR2 YFSETQ. The CDR3 loop is CASSPRGGSYNEQFF. CDR3 in DNA: TGCGCCAGCAGCCCAAGGGGGGGGTCCTACAATGAGCAGTTCTTC.

This sequence joins TRBV28 and TRBJ1-2; 8 bases line up with TRBD1. CDR1 and CDR2 from the germline V gene are MDHEN and SYDVKM. With V trimmed by 4 bases and J by 7 bases, 5 bases remained unmatched. The CDR3 covers 13 residues. CDR3 coding DNA: TGTGCCAGCAGTTCGGACAGGGTCGGTGGCTACACCTTC. Protein sequence: CASSSDRVGGYTF.

The chain joins TRBV7-3 to TRBJ2-7; D perhaps matches TRBD2 (7 bases). The CDR3 extends over 18 amino acids. V lost 5 bases, J lost 0 bases, and 23 bases lay in between. Germline CDR1 is SGHTA and CDR2 is FQGTGA. CDR3 nucleotides: TGTGCCAGCAGCCCCCAGCGGGGAGGAGGGGGTAGCTCCTACGAGCAGTACTTC. Translated: CASSPQRGGGGSSYEQYF.

The V call is TRBV11-3, the J call TRBJ2-6, with no clear D. There are 13 residues in the CDR3. Germline V gives CDR1 SGHNT, CDR2 YENEEA. Trimming cost V 1 base and J 4 bases, with 2 bases left between them. The CDR3 here is CASSLGGANVLTF. As DNA, the CDR3 is TGTGCCAGCAGCTTAGGGGGGGCCAACGTCCTGACTTTC.

Notes on this clone: A read error may account for a junction end that differs from germline. This chain joins TRBV3-1 (or the pseudogene TRBV3-2) and TRBJ2-7; D possibly matches TRBD1 or TRBD2 (5 bases each). This CDR3 is built from 16 residues. Looked up from germline, CDR1 is LGHDT and CDR2 is YNNKEL (reference sequence). CDR3 amino acids: CASSPSGRSLSDEQYF. CDR3 DNA sequence: TGTGCCAGCAGCCCCTCGGGACGGAGCCTCTCCGACGAGCAGTACTTC.

The chain is built from TRBV19 and TRBJ1-1; TRBD1 might be the D (5 bases). This CDR3 is built from 15 residues. The V end was cut by 3 bases, the J end by 8 bases, with 19 bases between. CDR1 is LNHDA, CDR2 SQIVND, per germline (reference sequence). Written as DNA, the CDR3 is TGTGCCAGTAGTATCCCCTCTCAGGGACCCTCCGAAGCTTTCTTT. Translating it yields CASSIPSQGPSEAFF.

V gene TRBV7-2 combines with J gene TRBJ2-3; maybe TRBD1 (6 bases). The germline CDR1 and CDR2 sequences are SGHTA and FQGNSA. Trimming pared 1 base from V and 3 bases from J, leaving 11 bases between. This CDR3 contains 15 residues. The CDR3 coding sequence is TGTGCCAGCAGCTTAGGGCAGGGGATTACAGATACGCAGTATTTT. Translation gives CASSLGQGITDTQYF. Full variable domain (outside the CDR3, taken from reference TRBV7-2 and TRBJ2-3): GAGVSQSPSNKVTEKGKDVELRCDPISGHTALYWYRQSLGQGLEFLIYFQGNSAPDKSGLPSDRFSAERTGGSVSTLTIQRTQQEDSAVYLCASSLGQGITDTQYFGPGTRLTVL.

This chain uses TRBV4-1 with TRBJ2-2; tentative D call: TRBD2 (7 bases). The CDR3 loop spans 14 amino acids. V lost 2 bases and J lost 7, with 11 bases in between. The germline V gene encodes CDR1 MGHRA and CDR2 YSYEKL. The CDR3 DNA is TGCGCCAGCAGCCAAAGGGGGGGCGGCGGGGAGCTGTTTTTT. It yields the protein CASSQRGGGGELFF.

This clone appeared a single time. This chain uses TRBV5-4 with TRBJ1-6; TRBD1 might be the D (5 bases). This CDR3 is built from 16 residues. V was pared by 0 bases and J by 7 bases, with 14 bases between. From germline, CDR1 is SGHNT and CDR2 YYREEE (reference sequence). Here the CDR3 DNA reads TGTGCCAGCAGCTTGGATGCAGGGCCCGGAAATTCACCCCTCCACTTT. This translates into CASSLDAGPGNSPLHF.

V and J are TRBV19 and TRBJ1-1; 10 bases line up with TRBD1. This CDR3 region has 15 residues. Trimming at V came to 6 bases and at J to 7 bases, leaving 11 bases not matched to a gene. CDR1 and CDR2 (germline): LNHDA, SQIVND (reference sequence). CDR3 in amino acids: CASRRGQGSPNEAFF. Written as DNA, the CDR3 is TGTGCCAGTAGGAGGGGACAGGGGTCGCCGAATGAAGCTTTCTTT.

The chain employs TRBV7-8 and TRBJ1-3; 7 bases match TRBD1. The trim removed 5 bases at V and 0 bases at J, leaving 4 bases unmatched. CDR3 length equals 15 residues. Germline CDR1 is SGHVS and CDR2 is FQNEAQ. For the CDR3, the DNA is TGTGCCAGCAGCCTGGGACAGTTCTCTGGAAACACCATATATTTT. Translating it yields CASSLGQFSGNTIYF.

The J gene is TRBJ1-1, the V gene TRBV30; D not certain. The CDR3 contains 13 residues. Germline loops: CDR1 GTSNPN, CDR2 SVGIG (reference sequence). The V and J ends lost 5 bases and 1 base respectively, with 11 bases between them. The CDR3 here is CAWARRQNTEAFF. The DNA for the CDR3 is TGTGCCTGGGCCCGAAGACAGAACACTGAAGCTTTCTTT.

The genes are TRBV5-1 and TRBJ1-2, with a possible D match to TRBD1 (5 bases). The CDR3 has 12 amino acids. The germline CDR1 and CDR2 sequences are SGHRS and YFSETQ. Trimming shortened V by 1 base and J by 10 bases, and 11 bases separated the two germline ends. CDR3 bases: TGCGCCAGCAGCTTGTTAAGGGGAGACTACACCTTC. It encodes CASSLLRGDYTF.